This T cell receptor (beta chain) was profiled in a study of identical twins. Regarding the study as a whole: Abundant beta clonotypes from cord blood had fewer insertions, unlike memory repertoires, which showed none. The authors noted that invariant MAIT and iNKT cells could partly confound zero-insertion analyses.

Everyone who gave samples was a healthy Caucasian. Ten or more counts support this clonotype. Antigen: not known. A universal primer site was incorporated via template switching, and the cDNA contained unique molecular identifiers. Via MiXCR, TCRdb re-called the 5' RACE reads, giving one row per CDR3 protein. The sample records roughly 710,000 distinct CDR3 sequences, around 5.7% being singletons. Input material: naive T cells sorted from blood. The TCR comes from a man younger than 35 in good health.

The CDR3 region has the DNA TGCAGTGCTAGAGGCCCTCCGAGGCATACGCAGTATTTT. Translation gives CSARGPPRHTQYF. This rearrangement joins TRBV20-1 to TRBJ2-3; D call uncertain. V was shortened by 1 base and J by 7 bases, with 12 bases between the two germline ends. Germline loops: CDR1 DFQATT, CDR2 SNEGSKA (reference sequence). This CDR3 comprises 13 residues.